What follows are 22 T cell receptor beta chains derived from one specimen sequenced in a study of human T cells and chemical hapten exposure. TCRdb reprocessed the RACE reads via MiXCR and lists one record per CDR3 protein. The sample carries 40,000 to 50,000 distinct CDR3 sequences, about 4% recorded once. Time point specified: patch test 1, 2 weeks after DPC sensitization. Described treatment: therapeutic diphenylcyclopropenone sensitization with weekly scalp DPC. Extraction yielded total RNA from whole blood (unfractionated). Sequencing used whole blood, obtained in connection with sensitization to the hapten diphenylcyclopropenone (DPC). The receptors originated from a man aged 45 to 65 with alopecia areata. Some clones in this sample may be carry-over from other donors' samples.

This clonotype has at least ten counts. The gene calls are TRBV6-2 or TRBV6-3 and TRBJ1-2; TRBD1 aligns across 11 bases. Germline CDR1 MNHEY, CDR2 SVGEGT. The CDR3 has 16 residues. V dropped 8 bases and J dropped 5; count of bases not matched to a gene: 13. For the CDR3, the DNA is TGTGCCAGCTCGCCTGCGGACAGGGGGCCGGAATATGGCTACACCTTC. Encoded protein: CASSPADRGPEYGYTF.

This clonotype was observed a handful of times. The chain links TRBV12-3 or TRBV12-4 to TRBJ2-1; D is possibly TRBD2 (6 bases). The germline V and J ends were trimmed by 5 bases and 0 bases, with 26 bases remaining between them. This CDR3 has 20 residues. CDR3 bases: TGTGCCAGCAGTACCCGGGACTTCTCCGACCCCCGCAACTCCTACAATGAGCAGTTCTTC. Amino acids: CASSTRDFSDPRNSYNEQFF.

The table lists this clonotype with many counts. This chain joins TRBV27 and TRBJ1-5, with D unresolved. V shed 3 bases and J shed 3 bases, with 3 bases lying between them. The germline gives CDR1 MNHEY, CDR2 SMNVEV (reference sequence). There are 12 residues in the CDR3. CDR3 region: CASSFPNQPQHF. CDR3 nucleotide sequence: TGTGCCAGCAGTTTTCCCAATCAGCCCCAGCATTTT.

This clonotype was counted ten times or more. The chain recombines TRBV7-2 with TRBJ2-5, with a tentative D call TRBD1 (5 bases). CDR1 and CDR2 (germline): SGHTA, FQGNSA. V shed 3 bases and J shed 5 bases, with 10 bases lying between them. The CDR3 is 13 residues long. The CDR3 here is CASSFTGRETQYF. The CDR3 bases are TGTGCCAGCAGCTTTACAGGACGGGAGACCCAGTACTTC.

This clonotype showed up many times. The chain employs TRBV7-9 and TRBJ2-7; 8 bases align to TRBD1. Germline assignment: CDR1 SEHNR and CDR2 FQNEAQ (reference sequence). The CDR3 is 14 residues long. V shed 6 bases and J 4 bases; nucleotides not matched to a gene: 8. CDR3 sequence reads: CASRNTGGRYEQYF. CDR3 DNA: TGTGCCAGCAGAAATACAGGGGGAAGGTACGAGCAGTACTTC. The complete variable domain, with remaining parts taken from reference TRBV7-9 and TRBJ2-7, reads DTGVSQNPRHKITKRGQNVTFRCDPISEHNRLYWYRQTLGQGPEFLTYFQNEAQLEKSRLLSDRFSAERPKGSFSTLEIQRTEQGDSAMYLCASRNTGGRYEQYFGPGTRLTVT.

This clonotype occurred many times. The CDR3: CASSAQTNYGYTF. For the CDR3, the DNA is TGTGCCAGCAGCGCCCAAACTAACTATGGCTACACCTTC. The chain recombines TRBV7-8 with TRBJ1-2, with no clear D. CDR1 and CDR2 from the germline V gene are SGHVS and FQNEAQ. CDR3 length equals 13 residues. V was pared by 5 bases and J by 0 bases, with 7 bases between.

This clonotype was observed at least ten times. The rearrangement uses TRBV28 and TRBJ2-5; 8 bases are a match to TRBD2. This CDR3 contains 16 residues. The V gene end was trimmed by 1 base and the J gene end by 5 bases; junction bases not matched to a gene: 9. The germline CDR1 and CDR2 sequences are MDHEN and SYDVKM. CDR3 nucleotide sequence: TGTGCCAGCAGTTTATACGGGGCGGGGGGTTCGGAGACCCAGTACTTC. Encoded protein: CASSLYGAGGSETQYF.

This clonotype was observed a few times. This sequence joins TRBV2 and TRBJ2-7, with D hard to call. CDR3 length: 14 residues. Trimming took 8 bases from V and 3 from J, leaving 17 bases between them. Per the germline V gene, CDR1 is SNHLY and CDR2 is FYNNEI. CDR3 in DNA: TGTGCCAGCTTCGGCCAGCTAAGCCACTACGAGCAGTACTTC. Residues: CASFGQLSHYEQYF.

This clonotype has a handful of counts. CDR3 region: CASSISGAVETDTQYF. CDR3 DNA: TGTGCCAGCAGTATTAGCGGAGCGGTGGAAACAGATACGCAGTATTTT. The V gene is TRBV28, the J gene TRBJ2-3, with D possibly being TRBD2 (6 bases). CDR3 length: 16 residues. Trimming took off 5 bases at V and 3 bases at J, with 18 bases between the two ends. The V gene's germline CDR1 is MDHEN and CDR2 SYDVKM.

This clonotype was recorded many times. This chain joins TRBV12-3 or TRBV12-4 and TRBJ2-1, with a weak D call TRBD2 (6 bases). V lost 7 bases, J lost 5 bases, and 18 bases lay in between. The CDR3 is made up of 15 amino acids. CDR3 region: CASTEPGLLNNEQFF. In DNA form, the CDR3 reads TGTGCCAGCACCGAACCGGGACTCCTAAACAATGAGCAGTTCTTC.

There are many counts of this clonotype. The rearrangement links TRBV10-3 to TRBJ2-3; 11 nucleotides align to TRBD2. CDR1 is ENHRY, CDR2 SYGVKD, per germline. This CDR3 is built from 15 residues. V lost 4 bases and J lost 5; bases outside the gene matches: 5. The chain's CDR3 is CAISGSGRAGDTQYF. The CDR3 region has the DNA TGTGCCATCAGTGGTAGCGGGAGGGCCGGAGATACGCAGTATTTT.

This clonotype occurred many times. The chain has TRBV12-3 or TRBV12-4 and TRBJ2-5, with TRBD2 matching over 9 bases. The V and J ends lost 4 bases and 4 bases, in that order; junction bases with no gene match: 16. CDR3 length: 18 amino acids. The CDR3 here is CASSYRASGIRGRETQYF. CDR3 DNA: TGTGCCAGCAGTTATAGGGCTAGCGGGATCAGGGGTCGAGAGACCCAGTACTTC.

At least ten counts were recorded for this clonotype. The genes are TRBV5-5 and TRBJ1-2; D gene unclear. Trimming took off 4 bases at V and 6 bases at J, with 16 bases between the two ends. This CDR3 is built from 14 residues. Per the germline V gene, CDR1 is SGHKS and CDR2 is YYEKEE (reference sequence). In nucleotides, the CDR3 is TGTGCCAGCAGCCTCTGGAGGCGCGAGGATGGCTACACCTTC. As protein: CASSLWRREDGYTF.

In this sample, this clonotype turned up many times. The chain combines TRBV7-9 with TRBJ2-7; the match to TRBD2 covers 8 bases. V gave up 6 bases and J gave up 3 bases; unmatched junction bases: 10. The length of the CDR3 is 15 residues. The germline V gene has CDR1 SEHNR and CDR2 FQNEAQ (reference sequence). CDR3 region: CASRELADTIYEQYF. Written as DNA, the CDR3 is TGTGCCAGCAGGGAACTAGCGGATACTATCTACGAGCAGTACTTC.

This clonotype was counted ten times or more. The chain combines TRBV24-1 with TRBJ2-5; the D gene is possibly TRBD2 (6 bases). Germline loops: CDR1 KGHDR, CDR2 SFDVKD. Trimming cost V 4 bases and J 3 bases, with 17 bases left between them. The CDR3 runs to 16 residues. CDR3 region: CATSESKPGLEETQYF. CDR3 bases: TGTGCCACCAGTGAATCAAAACCGGGACTGGAAGAGACCCAGTACTTC.

This clonotype showed up many times. The V call is TRBV20-1, the J call TRBJ2-1; D remains unclear. The germline V gene has CDR1 DFQATT and CDR2 SNEGSKA (reference sequence). The CDR3 runs 13 residues. V lost 1 base and J lost 4, with 8 bases in between. The CDR3 spells CSARVGVYNEQFF. In DNA, the CDR3 is TGCAGTGCTAGAGTTGGGGTATACAATGAGCAGTTCTTC.

There are many counts of this clonotype. CDR3 protein: CASSPRLAGGYEQYF. The CDR3 DNA follows: TGTGCCAGCAGCCCACGACTAGCGGGAGGTTACGAGCAGTACTTC. This chain uses TRBV11-3 with TRBJ2-7; 13 nucleotides agree with TRBD2. CDR1 is SGHNT, CDR2 YENEEA, per germline. The CDR3 spans 15 residues. V lost 5 bases, J lost 4 bases, and 5 bases stayed unmatched.

This clonotype was seen repeatedly, ten times or more. This chain connects TRBV20-1 to TRBJ1-6; no reliable D call. V was shortened by 0 bases and J by 2 bases, with 14 bases between the two germline ends. The CDR3 covers 17 residues. Germline loops: CDR1 DFQATT, CDR2 SNEGSKA (reference sequence). In nucleotides, the CDR3 is TGCAGTGCTAGAGATCTCGGGCAGGTTACCTATAATTCACCCCTCCACTTT. This encodes CSARDLGQVTYNSPLHF.

This clonotype has a handful of counts. The V call is TRBV3-1, the J call TRBJ1-2; D gene uncertain. The CDR3 consists of 15 residues. The germline V and J ends were trimmed by 1 base and 4 bases, with 13 bases remaining between them. Per germline, CDR1 LGHDT and CDR2 YNNKEL (reference sequence). This chain's CDR3 is CASSQGHRNFYGYTF. CDR3 nucleotide sequence: TGTGCCAGCAGCCAAGGGCACAGAAACTTCTATGGCTACACCTTC.

This clonotype was seen at least ten times. The chain uses TRBV11-2 and TRBJ1-3; D uncertain. V lost 0 bases and J lost 0, with 12 bases in between. There are 17 residues in the CDR3. Germline assignment: CDR1 SGHAT and CDR2 FQNNGV. The CDR3 DNA reads TGTGCCAGCAGCTTAGATCGAGTCCCTGGCTCTGGAAACACCATATATTTT. This sequence encodes CASSLDRVPGSGNTIYF.

Only a few counts were recorded for this clonotype. The chain has TRBV20-1 and TRBJ2-5; 9 bases align to TRBD2. V lost 4 bases, J lost 4 bases, and 7 bases stayed unmatched. Germline V gene lookup returns CDR1 DFQATT and CDR2 SNEGSKA (reference sequence). The CDR3 is 14 amino acids. CDR3 residues: CSATDSGSSETQYF. CDR3 in DNA: TGCAGTGCTACAGATAGCGGGAGTTCAGAGACCCAGTACTTC.

On this clonotype itself: It is likely a read error, because the conserved phenylalanine at the end of the CDR3 is missing. The genes are TRBV7-9 and TRBJ1-1; D gene ambiguous. This CDR3 is 17 amino acids long. Germline V lookup: CDR1 SEHNR, CDR2 FQNEAQ (reference sequence). V was shortened by 1 base and J by 1 base, with 16 bases between the two germline ends. CDR3 nucleotides: TGTGCCAGCAGCTTAGGGTGGCCCAAACCCGGGAACACTGAAGCTTTCTCT. Protein product: CASSLGWPKPGNTEAFS.